Listed here is a single TCR beta chain. CDR1 is MDHEN and CDR2 is SYDVKM in the germline V gene. V shed 6 bases and J shed 1 base, with 16 bases lying between them. The CDR3 contains 16 residues. This sample was taken from a study of blood T cell repertoires in COVID-19. The overall study: The United States, Italy and Spain supplied acute and convalescent COVID-19 samples. PBMCs, B-cell-depleted T cells, or T cells were the source of the cDNA or gDNA that made up the material.

Produced via immunoSEQ multiplex PCR; TCRdb's table is partial and in-frame only. The repertoire holds 200,000 to 250,000 clones, with 90% to 95% as singletons. The chain couples TRBV28 to TRBJ2-1; a possible D gene is TRBD2 (5 bases). The source of this sequence is a man aged 25-40 years with acute or convalescent COVID-19. Sequences were obtained from peripheral blood. The CDR3 protein is CASRSSPRGSYNEQFF. The CDR3 DNA follows: TGTGCCAGCAGGTCCAGCCCCCGAGGGTCCTACAATGAGCAGTTCTTC.